These T cell receptor beta chains were read from a single sample in a study of CD8 T cells in ankylosing spondylitis. TCRdb re-called the 5' RACE reads with MiXCR, one entry per CDR3 protein. The sample has roughly 300,000 distinct CDR3 sequences, 6.5% to 10% seen once; the top ten hold more than 14%. The sequencing input was blood, either unsorted or a sorted T cell fraction (not recorded which). The receptors here all came from a male donor with ankylosing spondylitis. Both conserved end residues are part of each CDR3. The D gene is left open where the match is weak. Clone sizes are given selectively: once, few, many, or a class where the clone is expanded.

cdr3_length d_call j_call clone_size v_call cdr3_aa cdr3_nt
16 TRBD1 TRBJ2-5 many TRBV5-1 CASSHSDRVNVETQYF TGCGCCAGCAGCCACTCCGACAGGGTGAACGTTGAGACCCAGTACTTC
16 TRBD1 TRBJ2-5 many TRBV5-1 CASSRNGQGVPETQYF TGCGCCAGCAGCCGGAATGGACAGGGGGTACCGGAGACCCAGTACTTC
13 TRBD2 TRBJ2-7 few TRBV12-3/TRBV12-4 CASNAGGAGGQYF TGTGCCAGCAATGCGGGAGGGGCCGGAGGGCAGTACTTC
15 TRBD2 TRBJ2-1 NA TRBV3-1 CASSRRGLASNEQFF TGTGCCAGCAGCCGCCGCGGACTAGCGAGCAATGAGCAGTTCTTC
17 NA TRBJ2-5 NA TRBV6-5 CASSYSFGGSRQETQYF TGTGCCAGCAGTTACTCATTTGGAGGGAGTCGCCAAGAGACCCAGTACTTC
15 TRBD2 TRBJ2-3 NA TRBV18 CASSTSGSSTDTQYF TGTGCCAGCTCAACTAGCGGATCTAGCACAGATACGCAGTATTTT
15 TRBD2 TRBJ2-3 few TRBV4-3 CASSQGRGGADTQYF TGCGCCAGCAGCCAAGGCCGGGGGGGGGCAGATACGCAGTATTTT
14 TRBD1 TRBJ2-7 NA TRBV20-1 CSASRQGVSYEQYF TGCAGTGCTAGCCGGCAGGGGGTATCCTACGAGCAGTACTTC
13 NA TRBJ2-1 NA TRBV10-3 CAISDRPSHEQFF TGTGCCATCAGTGATCGACCTAGCCATGAGCAGTTCTTC
18 NA TRBJ2-2 many TRBV24-1 CATSDLFRDPSDTGELFF TGTGCCACCAGTGATTTGTTCAGGGACCCATCGGACACCGGGGAGCTGTTTTTT
14 TRBD1 TRBJ1-4 NA TRBV3-1 CASSRGTGSEKLFF TGTGCCAGCAGCCGCGGGACAGGGAGTGAAAAACTGTTTTTT
15 NA TRBJ2-2 NA TRBV6-2/TRBV6-3 CASSYSILGSGELFF TGTGCCAGCAGTTACTCGATTTTGGGGTCCGGGGAGCTGTTTTTT
15 TRBD1 TRBJ1-2 few TRBV6-2/TRBV6-3 CASSPSRQGRSGYTF TGTGCCAGCAGTCCATCACGACAGGGGCGCTCTGGCTACACCTTC
14 TRBD2 TRBJ2-3 few TRBV29-1 CSVEPGTSGMYQYF TGCAGCGTTGAACCCGGGACTAGCGGGATGTATCAGTATTTT
12 NA TRBJ2-3 many TRBV6-6 CASREGRNTQYF TGTGCCAGCAGAGAAGGCCGGAATACGCAGTATTTT
14 NA TRBJ1-1 few TRBV9 CASSVVGPNTEAFF TGTGCCAGCAGCGTAGTAGGGCCGAACACTGAAGCTTTCTTT
13 TRBD2 TRBJ2-5 many TRBV20-1 CSARIAGQETQYF TGCAGTGCTAGGATAGCGGGGCAAGAGACCCAGTACTTC
16 NA TRBJ2-7 NA TRBV4-2 CASSRRERPPADEQYF TGTGCCAGCAGCCGGAGGGAGAGGCCCCCCGCCGACGAGCAGTACTTC
14 TRBD2 TRBJ2-1 NA TRBV3-1 CASSLAGGTYEQFF TGTGCCAGCAGCCTAGCGGGAGGGACCTATGAGCAGTTCTTC
15 NA TRBJ1-2 few TRBV10-3 CAISESRPYNYGYTF TGTGCCATCAGTGAGTCCCGACCGTATAACTATGGCTACACCTTC
16 NA TRBJ2-3 NA TRBV6-5 CASSYGAITSTDTQYF TGTGCCAGCAGTTACGGGGCAATCACTAGCACAGATACGCAGTATTTT
13 TRBD2 TRBJ2-1 few TRBV29-1 CSVRSGRANEQFF TGCAGCGTTCGGAGCGGGAGGGCCAATGAGCAGTTCTTC
16 TRBD2 TRBJ2-1 NA TRBV5-1 CASSGGRDNSYNEQSF TGCGCCAGCAGTGGTGGGAGGGATAACTCCTACAATGAGCAGTCCTTC
13 NA TRBJ1-5 NA TRBV29-1 CSVGSGVARPQHF TGCAGCGTTGGGTCTGGGGTGGCACGGCCCCAGCATTTT
15 TRBD2 TRBJ2-7 NA TRBV7-3 CASSLRKREGYEQYF TGTGCCAGCAGCTTAAGAAAGCGGGAGGGCTACGAGCAGTACTTC
15 NA TRBJ2-7 NA TRBV5-6 CASRGVARDIYEQYF TGTGCCAGCAGAGGAGTAGCGAGGGACATCTACGAGCAGTACTTC